The present TCR beta chain was sequenced within a study of blood T cell repertoires in COVID-19. Study summary: Acute-phase and convalescent COVID-19 samples originated in the United States, Italy and Spain. Sample material is recorded as cDNA or gDNA derived from T cells, B-cell-depleted T cells, or PBMCs.

It was during active infection that Seattle patients were enrolled and then longitudinally followed. The CDR3 length is 16 residues. V was clipped by 4 bases and J by 3 bases, with 17 bases between them. Germline values: CDR1 SGHNT, CDR2 YYREEE (reference sequence). Original methodology: Amplification from reference gene primers served as the basis for estimated nucleated cell counts. Generated by immunoSEQ multiplex PCR, the TCRdb table keeps only in-frame clones and is missing some. The DNA was the basis for D and trimming; V, J and clone size are from that table. This table holds 90,000 to 100,000 clones, around 88% found once.

This chain uses TRBV5-4 with TRBJ1-5, with D possibly matching TRBD1 (5 bases). Sequencing was performed on peripheral blood. This receptor was taken from a woman aged 60 to 75 with COVID-19, enrolled during active disease. The CDR3 DNA reads TGTGCCAGCAGCATTGGCGGGGGTAGTCCCAATCAGCCCCAGCATTTT. Translating gives CASSIGGGSPNQPQHF.